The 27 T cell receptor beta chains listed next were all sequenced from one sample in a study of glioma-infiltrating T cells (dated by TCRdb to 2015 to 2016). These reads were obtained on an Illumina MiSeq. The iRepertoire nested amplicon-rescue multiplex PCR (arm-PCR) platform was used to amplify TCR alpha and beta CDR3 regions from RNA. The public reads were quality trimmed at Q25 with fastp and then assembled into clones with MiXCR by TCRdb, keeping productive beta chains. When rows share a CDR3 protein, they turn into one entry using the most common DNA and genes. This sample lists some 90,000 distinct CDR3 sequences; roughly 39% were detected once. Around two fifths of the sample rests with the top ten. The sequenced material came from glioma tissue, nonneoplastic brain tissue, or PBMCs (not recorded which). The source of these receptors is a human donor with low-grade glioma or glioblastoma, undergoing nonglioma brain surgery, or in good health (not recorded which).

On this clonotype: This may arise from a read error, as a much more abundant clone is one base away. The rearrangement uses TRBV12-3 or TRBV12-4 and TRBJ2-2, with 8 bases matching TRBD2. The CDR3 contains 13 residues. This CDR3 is CASRSGGSGGLFF. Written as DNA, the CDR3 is TGTGCCAGCAGATCCGGCGGGAGCGGGGGGCTGTTTTTT.

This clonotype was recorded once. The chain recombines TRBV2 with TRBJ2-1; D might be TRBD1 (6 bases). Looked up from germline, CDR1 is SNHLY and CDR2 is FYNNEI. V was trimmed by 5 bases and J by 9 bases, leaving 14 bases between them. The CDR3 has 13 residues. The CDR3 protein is CASSTGTRFEQFF. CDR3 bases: TGTGCCAGCAGTACCGGGACACGGTTTGAGCAGTTCTTC.

CDR3 sequence reads: CASSASARQGVGEQFF. Here the CDR3 DNA reads TGTGCCAGCAGCGCCTCAGCGAGACAGGGGGTGGGTGAGCAGTTCTTC. This chain uses TRBV13 with TRBJ2-1, with 9 positions matching TRBD1. This CDR3 is built from 16 residues. Germline CDR1 PRHDT, CDR2 FYEKMQ (reference sequence). Trimming removed 5 bases from V and 9 bases from J; junction bases left unmatched: 14.

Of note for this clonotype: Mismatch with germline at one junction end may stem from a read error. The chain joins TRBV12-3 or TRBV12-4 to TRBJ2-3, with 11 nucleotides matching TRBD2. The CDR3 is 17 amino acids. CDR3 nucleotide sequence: TGTGCCAGCAGCTCCTTTAGCGGGGGGGCCGGCACAGATACGGAGTATTTT. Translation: CASSSFSGGAGTDTEYF.

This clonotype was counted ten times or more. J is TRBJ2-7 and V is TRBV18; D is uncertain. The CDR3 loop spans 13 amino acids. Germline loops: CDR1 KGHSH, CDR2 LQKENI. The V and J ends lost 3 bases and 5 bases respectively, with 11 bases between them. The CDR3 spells CASSPLGGDEQYF. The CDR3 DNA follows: TGTGCCAGCTCACCCCTCGGTGGGGACGAGCAGTACTTC.

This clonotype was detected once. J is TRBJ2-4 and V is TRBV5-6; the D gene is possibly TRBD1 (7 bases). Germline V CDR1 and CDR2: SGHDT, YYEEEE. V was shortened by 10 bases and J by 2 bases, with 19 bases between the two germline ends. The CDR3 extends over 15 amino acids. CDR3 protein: CAGTTQGGSKNIQYF. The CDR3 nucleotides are TGTGCCGGCACCACCCAGGGGGGATCCAAAAACATTCAGTACTTC. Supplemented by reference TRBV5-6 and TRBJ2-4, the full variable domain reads DAGVTQSPTHLIKTRGQQVTLRCSPKSGHDTVSWYQQALGQGPQFIFQYYEEEERQRGNFPDRFSGHQFPNYSSELNVNALLLGDSALYLCAGTTQGGSKNIQYFGAGTRLSVL.

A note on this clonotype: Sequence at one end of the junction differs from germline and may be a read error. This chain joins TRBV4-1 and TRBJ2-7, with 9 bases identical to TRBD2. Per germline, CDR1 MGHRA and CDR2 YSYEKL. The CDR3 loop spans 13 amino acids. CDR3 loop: CASSLAGVYEHYF. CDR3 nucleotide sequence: TGCGCCAGCAGCTTAGCGGGAGTCTACGAGCACTACTTC.

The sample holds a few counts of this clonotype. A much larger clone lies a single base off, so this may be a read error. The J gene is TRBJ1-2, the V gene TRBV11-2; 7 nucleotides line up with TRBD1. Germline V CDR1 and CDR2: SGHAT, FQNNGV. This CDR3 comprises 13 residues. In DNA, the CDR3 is TGTGCCAGCAGCGTAGACAGGGACTATGGCTACACCTTC. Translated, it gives CASSVDRDYGYTF.

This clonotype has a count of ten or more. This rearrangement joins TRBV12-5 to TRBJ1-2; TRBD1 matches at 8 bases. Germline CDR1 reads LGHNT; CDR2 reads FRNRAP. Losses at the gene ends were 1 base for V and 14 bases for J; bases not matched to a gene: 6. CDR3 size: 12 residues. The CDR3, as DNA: TGTGCTAGTGGTTTGGCGGACAGGGAGGCGACCTTC. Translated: CASGLADREATF.

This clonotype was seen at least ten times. CDR3 bases: TGTGCCAGCAGCTTGCGAGGGGCCGGAGAGACCCAGTACTTC. This gives the protein CASSLRGAGETQYF. V gene TRBV5-4 combines with J gene TRBJ2-5; tentatively, D is TRBD1 or TRBD2 (5 bases each). CDR3 size: 14 residues. The V end lost 1 base, the J end lost 4 bases, and 11 bases lay between the germline ends. Germline V gene sequence: CDR1 SGHNT, CDR2 YYREEE (reference sequence).

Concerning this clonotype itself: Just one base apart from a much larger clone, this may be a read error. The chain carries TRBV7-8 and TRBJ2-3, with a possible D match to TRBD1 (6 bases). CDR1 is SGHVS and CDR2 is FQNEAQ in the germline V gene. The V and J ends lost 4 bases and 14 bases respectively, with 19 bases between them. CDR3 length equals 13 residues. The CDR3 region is CASSSQVQGITYF. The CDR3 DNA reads TGTGCCAGCAGCTCCCAAGTGCAGGGGATTACGTATTTT. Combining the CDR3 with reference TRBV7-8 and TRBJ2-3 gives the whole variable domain GAGVSQSPRYKVAKRGQDVALRCDPISGHVSLFWYQQALGQGPEFLTYFQNEAQLDKSGLPSDRFFAERPEGSVSTLKIQRTQQEDSAVYLCASSSQVQGITYFGPGTRLTVL.

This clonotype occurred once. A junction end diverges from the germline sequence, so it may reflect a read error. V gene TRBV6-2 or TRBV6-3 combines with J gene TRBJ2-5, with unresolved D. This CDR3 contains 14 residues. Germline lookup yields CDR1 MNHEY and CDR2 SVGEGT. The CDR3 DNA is TGCGCCAGCAGTTACTCGATGTTCATAGAGACCCAGTACTTC. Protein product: CASSYSMFIETQYF.

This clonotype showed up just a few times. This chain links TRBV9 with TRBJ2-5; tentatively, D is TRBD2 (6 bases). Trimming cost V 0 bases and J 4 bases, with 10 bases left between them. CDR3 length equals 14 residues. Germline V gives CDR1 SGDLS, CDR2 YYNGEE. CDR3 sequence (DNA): TGTGCCAGCAGCGTAGGTGGGGGGACAGAGACCCAGTACTTC. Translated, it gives CASSVGGGTETQYF.

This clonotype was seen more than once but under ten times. For the CDR3, the DNA is TGCGCCAGCAGCTTGGGACAGGGTTCTGAAGCTTTCTTT. It codes for CASSLGQGSEAFF. V gene TRBV5-1 combines with J gene TRBJ1-1, with 7 bases identical to TRBD1. The CDR3 is 13 residues long. Germline CDR1 and CDR2: SGHRS and YFSETQ. The junction had 2 bases not matched to a gene; V was cut back by 0 bases and J by 6 bases.

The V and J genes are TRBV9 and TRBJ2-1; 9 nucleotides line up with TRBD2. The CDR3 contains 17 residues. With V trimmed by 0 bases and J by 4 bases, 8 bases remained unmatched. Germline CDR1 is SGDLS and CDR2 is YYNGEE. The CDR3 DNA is TGTGCCAGCAGCGTAGGGGTAGCGGGAGTTGGTTACAATGAGCAGTTCTTC. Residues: CASSVGVAGVGYNEQFF.

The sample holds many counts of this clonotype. The CDR3 DNA sequence: TGTGCCAATGAAGCGGGGCTTACCACAGATACGCAGTATTTT. Protein sequence: CANEAGLTTDTQYF. The genes are TRBV2 and TRBJ2-3; 7 positions agree with TRBD2. The CDR3 totals 14 residues. The germline V gene encodes CDR1 SNHLY and CDR2 FYNNEI. V lost 10 bases to trimming and J lost 2 bases; unmatched junction nucleotides: 9.

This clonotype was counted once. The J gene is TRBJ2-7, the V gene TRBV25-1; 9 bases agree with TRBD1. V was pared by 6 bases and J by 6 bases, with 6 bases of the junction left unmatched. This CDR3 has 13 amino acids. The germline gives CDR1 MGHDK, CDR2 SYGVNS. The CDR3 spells CASSRDRVSEQYF. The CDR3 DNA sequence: TGTGCCAGCAGCCGGGACAGGGTCTCCGAGCAGTACTTC.

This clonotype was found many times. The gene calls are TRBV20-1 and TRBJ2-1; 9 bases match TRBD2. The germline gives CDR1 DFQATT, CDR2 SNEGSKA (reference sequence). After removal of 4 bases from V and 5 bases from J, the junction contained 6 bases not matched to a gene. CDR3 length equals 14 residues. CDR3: CSATDSGGDNEQFF. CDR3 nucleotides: TGCAGTGCTACCGATAGCGGGGGTGACAATGAGCAGTTCTTC.

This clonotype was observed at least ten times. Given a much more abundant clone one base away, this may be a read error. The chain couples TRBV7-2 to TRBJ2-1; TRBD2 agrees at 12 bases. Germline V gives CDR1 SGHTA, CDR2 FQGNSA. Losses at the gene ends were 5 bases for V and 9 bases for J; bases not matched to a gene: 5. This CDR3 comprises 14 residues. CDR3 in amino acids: CASSPGLAGFEQFF. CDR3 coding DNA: TGTGCCAGCAGCCCGGGACTAGCGGGTTTTGAGCAGTTCTTC.

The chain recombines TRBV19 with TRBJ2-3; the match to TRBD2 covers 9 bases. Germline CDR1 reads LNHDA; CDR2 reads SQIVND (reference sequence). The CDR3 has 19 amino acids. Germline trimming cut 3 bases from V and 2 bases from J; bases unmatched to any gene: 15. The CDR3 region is CASSMGSRAGGEVTDTQYF. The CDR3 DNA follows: TGTGCCAGTAGTATGGGCAGCCGAGCGGGGGGTGAAGTCACAGATACGCAGTATTTT. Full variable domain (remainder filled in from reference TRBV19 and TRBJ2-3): DGGITQSPKYLFRKEGQNVTLSCEQNLNHDAMYWYRQDPGQGLRLIYYSQIVNDFQKGDIAEGYSVSREKKESFPLTVTSAQKNPTAFYLCASSMGSRAGGEVTDTQYFGPGTRLTVL.

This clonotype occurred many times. The CDR3 here is CASSLDLTGELFF. The CDR3 coding sequence is TGCGCCAGCAGCTTGGACTTAACCGGGGAGCTGTTTTTT. The chain uses TRBV5-1 and TRBJ2-2; no firm D call. Trimming stripped 0 bases from V and 5 bases from J, with 5 bases between. Germline-derived CDR1 and CDR2 are SGHRS and YFSETQ. There are 13 residues in the CDR3.

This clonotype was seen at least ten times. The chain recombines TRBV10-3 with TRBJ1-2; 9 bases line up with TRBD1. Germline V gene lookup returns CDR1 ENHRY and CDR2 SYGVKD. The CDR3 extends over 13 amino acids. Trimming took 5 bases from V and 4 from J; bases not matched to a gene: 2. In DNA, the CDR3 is TGTGCCATCAGTTCACAGGGGGCCTATGGCTACACCTTC. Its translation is CAISSQGAYGYTF.

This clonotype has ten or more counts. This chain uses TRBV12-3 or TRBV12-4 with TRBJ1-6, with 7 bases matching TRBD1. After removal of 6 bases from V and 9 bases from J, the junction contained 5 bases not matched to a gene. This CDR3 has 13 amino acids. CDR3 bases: TGTGCCAGCAGAGCAGGGGGAAGTTCACCCCTCCACTTT. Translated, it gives CASRAGGSSPLHF.

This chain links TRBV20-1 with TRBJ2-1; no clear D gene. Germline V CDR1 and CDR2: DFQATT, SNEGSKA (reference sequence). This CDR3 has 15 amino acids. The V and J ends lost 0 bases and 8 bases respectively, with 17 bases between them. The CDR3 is CSARDSNHKRDEQFF. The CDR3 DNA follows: TGCAGTGCTAGAGATTCGAATCATAAGCGCGATGAGCAGTTCTTC.

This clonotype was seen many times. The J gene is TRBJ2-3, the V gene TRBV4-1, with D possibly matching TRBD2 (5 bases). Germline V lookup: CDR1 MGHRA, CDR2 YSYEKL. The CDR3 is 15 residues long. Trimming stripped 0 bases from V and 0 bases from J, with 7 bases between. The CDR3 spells CASSQDERSTDTQYF. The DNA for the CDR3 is TGCGCCAGCAGCCAAGATGAGCGGAGCACAGATACGCAGTATTTT.

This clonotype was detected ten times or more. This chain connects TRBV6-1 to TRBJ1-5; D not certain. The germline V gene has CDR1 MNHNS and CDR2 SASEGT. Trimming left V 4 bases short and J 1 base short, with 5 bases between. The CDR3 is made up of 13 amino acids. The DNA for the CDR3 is TGTGCCAGCAGTGTCAACAGCAATCAGCCCCAGCATTTT. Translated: CASSVNSNQPQHF.

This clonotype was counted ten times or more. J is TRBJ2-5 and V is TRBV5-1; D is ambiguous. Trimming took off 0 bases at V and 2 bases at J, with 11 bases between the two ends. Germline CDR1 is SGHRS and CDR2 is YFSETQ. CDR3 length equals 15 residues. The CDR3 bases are TGCGCCAGCAGCTTGGGCGACGGCCCTCAAGAGACCCAGTACTTC. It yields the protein CASSLGDGPQETQYF.